The present TCR beta chain was sequenced within a study of T-cell reconstitution after alpha-beta-depleted transplantation in children. There are many counts of this clonotype. During its preparation, the TCRbeta library received unique molecular identifiers. One entry per CDR3 protein results from TCRdb running MiXCR on the PCR reads. In the table there are roughly 350,000 distinct CDR3 sequences, about 16% of which are singletons. The CDR3 consists of 14 residues. V gave up 3 bases and J gave up 0 bases; unmatched junction bases: 1. V is TRBV12-3 or TRBV12-4 and J is TRBJ1-1; 7 bases match TRBD1. The specimen comprised PBMCs, mostly from graft donor cells, sampled 360 days after TCRalphabeta/CD19-depleted stem cell transplant. This receptor was obtained from a male patient between 2 and 9 years old who had a stem cell transplant for acute lymphoblastic leukemia, so the T cells may come from the graft donor. CDR3 in DNA: TGTGCCAGCAGTTTGGACAGGTTGAACACTGAAGCTTTCTTT. This codes for CASSLDRLNTEAFF.